A selection of T cell receptor beta chains follows, all from one sample in a study of blood T cell repertoires in COVID-19. Only in-frame clones appear in the TCRdb table, and some are missing; sequencing was by immunoSEQ multiplex PCR. The table shows roughly 190,000 clones, with 88% occurring only once. The sequenced sample was peripheral blood. The receptor source for this set is a human donor in a cohort sampled during active COVID-19. CDR3s leave out the opening cysteine and the closing phenylalanine or tryptophan.

V gene | CDR3 protein
TRBV6-2/TRBV6-3 | ASSNPDRVGTDTQY
TRBV7-2 | ASSSRDRNTEAF
TRBV5-6 | ASSLGPGTGTHEQY
TRBV5-6 | ASSTRQGDGYT
TRBV7-8 | ASSLGDTSQY
TRBV5-4 | ASSLDRGLTKNIQY
TRBV5-1 | ASANPGTSGGAYNEQF
TRBV28 | ASSSPGNEQF
TRBV11-2 | ASSLYSNYGYT
TRBV7-2 | ASSLDSGGRDTQY
TRBV2 | ASSTPRVSTNEKLF
TRBV12-3/TRBV12-4 | ASSPRGETQY
TRBV6-2/TRBV6-3 | ASSSTALSLVTEAF
TRBV30 | ALRGPNEKLF
TRBV28 | ASGAGMNTEAF
TRBV19 | ASRGSGNTGELF
TRBV11-2 | ASRTTGSHEQY
TRBV5-4 | ASSLDPGGGTEAF
TRBV3-1/TRBV3-2 | ASSQGFSGTDTQY
TRBV19 | ASSIDRVSDEQY
TRBV5-6 | ASSSGLAGTDTQY
TRBV7-2 | ASSLILVGTGAFYEQY
TRBV12-5 | ASGLAGAVTSLNEQF
TRBV5-4 | ASSLETGSNEKLF
TRBV10-3 | AISDTSGYNEQF
TRBV10-3 | AISASQGQGKYEQY
TRBV11-2 | ASSWATSGNRETQY
TRBV2 | ASTRGGQEDTGF
TRBV6-4 | ASNLAVPREQF
TRBV9 | ASSVAGSSEKLF
TRBV9 | ASSVGTGGLEKLF
TRBV5-1 | ASSLDQVGYEQY
TRBV7-2 | ASSLTGGVPGELF
TRBV18 | ASSRASTDTQY
TRBV18 | ASSPNTGGGEQY
TRBV6-5 | ASSPRDSYGGYT
TRBV18 | ASSPLDGDPQY
TRBV6-1 | ASSEWAAGQQETQY
TRBV27 | ASSPSGLAGNNEQF
TRBV6-6 | ASRTQNYGYT
TRBV27 | ASSSGTGWGDTQY
TRBV30 | AWSLRQTAEQY
TRBV28 | ATGGANYGYT
TRBV4-1 | ASSQGTSGGSSTDTQY
TRBV3-1/TRBV3-2 | ASSQDAQEETQY
TRBV6-5 | ASSYASIHGEQF
TRBV7-7 | ASSPGGGSYNEQF
TRBV18 | ASSRTGLGEPQH
TRBV3-1/TRBV3-2 | ASSQGGALMNTGELF
TRBV21-1 | ASSKCRRARFGYT
TRBV29-1 | SVRQGATEAF
TRBV5-4 | ASRATGTDTDTQY
TRBV11-2 | ASSLSTASYGYT
TRBV7-2 | ASSFSVWDSNYGYT
TRBV11-2 | ASSPAGAPYEQY